These 24 T cell receptor delta chains came from one sample sequenced in a study of gamma-delta chains in newborns, infants, children. TCRdb reanalyzed the reads using CATT. The data contain approximately 12,000 delta-chain clones, roughly 8% of them seen just once; the ten biggest clones take up 3% to 4%. The sample taken for sequencing was blood. The receptors were gathered from a child who was a newborn, infant or young child, either healthy, febrile or measles-vaccinated (not recorded which).

Concerning this clone itself: The sample contains more than one DNA sequence encoding this CDR3. V and J are TRDV2 and TRDJ3; 11 positions match TRDD3. The CDR3 loop spans 18 amino acids. The V segment lost 1 base and the J segment 0 bases; nucleotides outside the gene matches: 1. Germline CDR1 is GEAIGNYY and CDR2 is EKD. CDR3 region: CACDTLGDSSWDTRQMFF. The CDR3 region has the DNA TGTGCCTGTGACACACTGGGGGATAGCTCCTGGGACACCCGACAGATGTTTTTC.

The CDR3 DNA reads as TGTGCCTGTGACACCATGGAGGGACGACTGGGGGACCCCCAGTACACCGATAAACTCATCTTT. It specifies CACDTMEGRLGDPQYTDKLIF. The V and J genes are TRDV2 and TRDJ1; 9 bases are a match to TRDD3. No J gene is reported in TCRdb; it was inferred here by comparing the DNA with germline. Germline CDR1 GEAIGNYY, CDR2 EKD. The length of the CDR3 is 21 residues. With V trimmed by 0 bases and J by 0 bases, 19 bases remained unmatched.

On this clone itself: Germline and junction disagree at one end, which may indicate a read error. The chain carries TRDV2 and TRDJ3; 9 positions match TRDD3. TCRdb is silent on the J gene; assignment here came from matching the DNA to germline. CDR1 and CDR2 from the germline V gene are GEAIGNYY and EKD. CDR3 length equals 18 residues. The CDR3 coding sequence is TGTGCCTGTGACGTACTGGGGGAGATTTCCTGGGACACCCGTCAGATGTTTTTC. Residues: CACDVLGEISWDTRQMFF.

By sample fraction, this clone is medium-sized. This sample includes further DNA sequences coding for the same CDR3. The chain employs TRDV2 and TRDJ1; TRDD3 matches 10 bases. J lost 1 base, V lost 0 bases, and 4 bases had no gene match. The CDR3 has 16 amino acids. Germline assignment: CDR1 GEAIGNYY and CDR2 EKD. The CDR3 sequence is CACDTLWGITTDKLIF. The DNA of the CDR3 is TGTGCCTGTGACACCCTCTGGGGGATAACCACCGATAAACTCATCTTT.

A note on this clone: Other nucleotide sequences in the sample specify the same CDR3. The J gene is TRDJ1, the V gene TRDV2, with TRDD3 matching 8 bases. Germline V gives CDR1 GEAIGNYY, CDR2 EKD. V shed 3 bases and J 0 bases; nucleotides not matched to a gene: 11. CDR3 length: 17 residues. DNA of the CDR3: TGTGCCTGTGACCCTCTGGGGGACCGTTCCTACACCGATAAACTCATCTTT. This sequence encodes CACDPLGDRSYTDKLIF.

This clone was counted between two and nine times. The chain employs TRDV2 and TRDJ1; 10 bases match TRDD3. Germline V lookup: CDR1 GEAIGNYY, CDR2 EKD. The J segment lost 0 bases and the V segment lost 3 bases, leaving 12 bases of the junction unmatched. The CDR3 is 18 residues long. CDR3 in amino acids: CACDPVLGDKKYTDKLIF. The CDR3 DNA is TGTGCCTGTGACCCAGTTCTGGGGGATAAGAAGTACACCGATAAACTCATCTTT.

This clone has just a few counts. This chain links TRDV2 with TRDJ1; TRDD3 aligns across 8 bases. The CDR3 extends over 17 amino acids. Looked up from germline, CDR1 is GEAIGNYY and CDR2 is EKD. The V and J ends lost 1 base and 0 bases, in that order; junction bases with no gene match: 9. The CDR3 protein is CACDTLAGGENTDKLIF. CDR3 nucleotides: TGTGCCTGTGACACATTGGCTGGGGGAGAAAACACCGATAAACTCATCTTT.

This sequence joins TRDV1 and TRDJ1, with 9 bases lining up with TRDD3. CDR3 length: 27 residues. Germline CDR1 and CDR2: TSWWSYY and QGS. V shed 1 base, J shed 1 base, and the junction held 37 bases outside the gene matches. In DNA, the CDR3 is TGTGCTCTTGGGGAACCCCTCACCCTTAGGCTTAACCTTCCCATCTTACTGGGGGAGCCCAGCACCGATAAACTCATCTTT. It specifies CALGEPLTLRLNLPILLGEPSTDKLIF.

This chain uses TRDV2 with TRDJ1; the D gene is possibly TRDD3 (5 bases). The CDR3 runs 19 residues. Trimming pared 1 base from V and 2 bases from J, leaving 25 bases between. Germline V gives CDR1 GEAIGNYY, CDR2 EKD. The CDR3 region has the DNA TGTGCCTGTGACACGGTCAACCGAGGGGAGAAAGAGGGGACCGATAAACTCATCTTT. As protein: CACDTVNRGEKEGTDKLIF.

V is TRDV2 and J is TRDJ1; a weak D match, TRDD3 (6 bases). This CDR3 contains 15 residues. V dropped 3 bases and J dropped 0 bases, with 13 bases sitting between them. Germline V gene sequence: CDR1 GEAIGNYY, CDR2 EKD. The DNA of the CDR3 is TGTGCCTGTGACGTCCTGGGGCACCACACCGATAAACTCATCTTT. Protein product: CACDVLGHHTDKLIF.

This clone was detected a few times. Other DNA sequences of this sample code for an identical CDR3. This chain links TRDV2 with TRDJ3; 12 bases line up with TRDD3. The V gene's germline CDR1 is GEAIGNYY and CDR2 EKD. V lost 0 bases to trimming and J lost 2 bases; unmatched junction nucleotides: 4. This CDR3 spans 19 amino acids. The CDR3 loop reads CACDTVLGDTAWDTRQMFF. In DNA form, the CDR3 reads TGTGCCTGTGACACCGTACTGGGGGATACTGCCTGGGACACCCGACAGATGTTTTTC.

Worth noting for this clone: Other DNA sequences from this sample encode an identical CDR3 as well. V and J are TRDV2 and TRDJ3; 10 bases are shared with TRDD3. V shed 0 bases, J shed 4 bases, and the junction held 2 bases outside the gene matches. Germline-derived CDR1 and CDR2 are GEAIGNYY and EKD. The length of the CDR3 is 17 residues. In DNA, the CDR3 is TGTGCCTGTGACACCACTGGGGGATCTTGGGACACCCGACAGATGTTTTTC. Translation gives CACDTTGGSWDTRQMFF.

This clone was observed a handful of times. V gene TRDV2 combines with J gene TRDJ1; TRDD3 agrees at 12 bases. The CDR3 covers 17 residues. With V trimmed by 0 bases and J by 1 base, 5 bases remained unmatched. Germline CDR1 is GEAIGNYY and CDR2 is EKD. The CDR3 nucleotides are TGTGCCTGTGACACCCTGGGGGATACGTCATCCACCGATAAACTCATCTTT. Protein sequence: CACDTLGDTSSTDKLIF.

This clone was observed a handful of times. This sequence joins TRDV2 and TRDJ3; D is possibly TRDD3 (5 bases). The CDR3 has 20 amino acids. Trimming took off 1 base at V and 0 bases at J, with 18 bases between the two ends. CDR1 is GEAIGNYY, CDR2 EKD, per germline. Written as DNA, the CDR3 is TGTGCCTGTGACACTTGGCCTAGTGGGGCTAGCTCCTGGGACACCCGACAGATGTTTTTC. Amino acid sequence: CACDTWPSGASSWDTRQMFF.

This clone has just a few counts. V is TRDV2 and J is TRDJ2, with D maybe TRDD2 (5 bases). This CDR3 is built from 15 residues. Germline V lookup: CDR1 GEAIGNYY, CDR2 EKD. V lost 0 bases, J lost 0 bases, and 7 bases lay in between. CDR3 region: CACDTVSSLTAQLFF. DNA for the CDR3: TGTGCCTGTGACACCGTTTCCTCTTTGACAGCACAACTCTTCTTT.

The chain is built from TRDV2 and TRDJ2; 11 nucleotides line up with TRDD3. Assignment of the J gene here rests on matching the DNA to germline, because TCRdb gives none. With 0 bases clipped from V and 0 bases from J, the junction kept 2 bases outside the gene matches. Germline V CDR1 and CDR2: GEAIGNYY, EKD. The CDR3 spans 17 residues. The CDR3: CACDTLLGDTLTAQLFF. The CDR3 region has the DNA TGTGCCTGTGACACCTTACTGGGGGATACTTTGACAGCACAACTCTTCTTT.

This clone was recorded a few times. The chain carries TRDV2 and TRDJ1, with a tentative D call TRDD3 (5 bases). The CDR3 is 16 residues long. Trimming took 0 bases from V and 2 from J, leaving 15 bases between them. Germline CDR1 GEAIGNYY, CDR2 EKD. The chain's CDR3 is CACDTLGYRSTDKLIF. CDR3 DNA: TGTGCCTGTGACACCTTGGGGTATCGGAGTACCGATAAACTCATCTTT.

This rearrangement joins TRDV2 to TRDJ1; perhaps TRDD3 as D (6 bases). In germline, CDR1 is GEAIGNYY, CDR2 EKD. The CDR3 consists of 16 residues. V was clipped by 0 bases and J by 7 bases, with 20 bases between them. CDR3 amino acids: CACDTVVGATRGKLIF. DNA of the CDR3: TGTGCCTGTGACACCGTGGTGGGGGCTACGAGGGGTAAACTCATCTTT.

In regard to this clone: A much larger clone is a single base away; this may be a read error. Within the sample, other DNA sequences also encode this same CDR3. The rearrangement uses TRDV2 and TRDJ1; TRDD3 is a possible D gene (6 bases). Germline V gene lookup returns CDR1 GEAIGNYY and CDR2 EKD. The CDR3 sequence is 15 residues long. The chain's CDR3 is CACDTVGGNTDKLIF. In DNA form, the CDR3 reads TGTGCCTGTGACACCGTAGGGGGAAACACCGACAAACTCATCTTT.

This clone turned up a few times. The chain combines TRDV1 with TRDJ1, with D maybe TRDD3 (5 bases). The V and J ends lost 4 bases and 1 base respectively, with 16 bases between them. This CDR3 comprises 16 residues. Germline CDR1 reads TSWWSYY; CDR2 reads QGS. CDR3 sequence (DNA): TGTGCTCTTGGGGTCTCGATCGGGGACCTCACCGATAAACTCATCTTT. It encodes CALGVSIGDLTDKLIF.

For this clone: Distinct nucleotide sequences in the sample also encode this CDR3. The chain couples TRDV2 to TRDJ3; 9 bases map to TRDD3. This CDR3 region has 19 residues. J lost 4 bases, V lost 4 bases, and 13 bases had no gene match. Germline loops: CDR1 GEAIGNYY, CDR2 EKD. The CDR3 here is CACDETGGRTSWDTRQMFF. DNA for the CDR3: TGTGCCTGTGATGAGACTGGGGGACGTACGTCGTGGGACACCCGACAGATGTTTTTC.

This sequence joins TRDV2 and TRDJ1, with 13 bases matching TRDD3. The J gene, absent from TCRdb, was called here by matching the DNA to germline. The trim removed 1 base at V and 4 bases at J, leaving 5 bases unmatched. Germline values: CDR1 GEAIGNYY, CDR2 EKD. This CDR3 is 16 amino acids long. The CDR3 region has the DNA TGTGCCTGTGACACTCTACTGGGGGATACGGGCGATAAACTCATCTTT. As protein: CACDTLLGDTGDKLIF.

There are a few counts of this clone. The chain links TRDV2 to TRDJ1; 12 nucleotides agree with TRDD3. This CDR3 contains 16 residues. The V gene end was trimmed by 0 bases and the J gene end by 9 bases; junction bases not matched to a gene: 10. CDR1 is GEAIGNYY and CDR2 is EKD in the germline V gene. CDR3 bases: TGTGCCTGTGACACCGTGGAGCTGGGGGATACGCGGCAACTCATCTTT. Translating gives CACDTVELGDTRQLIF.

Of note for this clone: At one end, the junction sequence differs from germline, possibly due to a read error. The chain's CDR3 is CACDKLGDPDKPIF. For the CDR3, the DNA is TGTGCCTGTGACAAACTGGGGGACCCCGATAAACCCATCTTT. The genes are TRDV2 and TRDJ1; 9 bases map to TRDD3. Germline CDR1 reads GEAIGNYY; CDR2 reads EKD. The CDR3 has 14 residues.